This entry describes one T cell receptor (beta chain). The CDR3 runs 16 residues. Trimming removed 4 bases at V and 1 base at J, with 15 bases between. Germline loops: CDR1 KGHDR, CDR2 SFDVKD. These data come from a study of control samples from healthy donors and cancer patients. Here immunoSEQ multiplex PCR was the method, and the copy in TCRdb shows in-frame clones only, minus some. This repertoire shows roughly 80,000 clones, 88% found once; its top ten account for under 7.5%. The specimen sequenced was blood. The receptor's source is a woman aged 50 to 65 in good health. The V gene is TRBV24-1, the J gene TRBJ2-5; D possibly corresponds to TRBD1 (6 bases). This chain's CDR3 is CATSDPTGSIQETQYF. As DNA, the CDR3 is TGTGCCACCAGTGACCCAACAGGGAGTATCCAAGAGACCCAGTACTTC.